These 28 T cell receptor beta chains were all obtained from the same sample, sequenced in a study of blood T cell repertoires in COVID-19. Only in-frame clones appear in the TCRdb table, and some are missing; sequencing was by immunoSEQ multiplex PCR. Of roughly 350,000 clones listed, approximately 81% are singletons. Input material: peripheral blood. Source of these receptors: a woman aged 18-29 years with acute or convalescent COVID-19.

This clone was seen once. This rearrangement joins TRBV28 to TRBJ1-5; TRBD1 might be the D (6 bases). Per germline, CDR1 MDHEN and CDR2 SYDVKM. V was trimmed by 2 bases and J by 4 bases, leaving 12 bases between them. CDR3 length: 15 residues. The CDR3 nucleotides are TGTGCCAGCAGTTTACCCAGGGGTCGTAATCAGCCCCAGCATTTT. Its protein is CASSLPRGRNQPQHF.

The gene calls are TRBV4-1 and TRBJ1-4, with 7 bases lining up with TRBD1. Germline trimming cut 4 bases from V and 7 bases from J; bases unmatched to any gene: 3. CDR3 size: 13 residues. The germline gives CDR1 MGHRA, CDR2 YSYEKL. DNA of the CDR3: TGCGCCAGCAGCCTCGGGACAGTTGAAAAACTGTTTTTT. This codes for CASSLGTVEKLFF.

On this clone itself: Sequence at one end of the junction differs from germline and may be a read error. The chain is built from TRBV5-5 and TRBJ1-2; weak D call: TRBD1 (6 bases). Germline lookup yields CDR1 SGHKS and CDR2 YYEKEE (reference sequence). The CDR3 is 14 residues long. Written as DNA, the CDR3 is TGTGCCAGCAGTCAAGCTACAGGGACCTATGGCCACACCTTC. Translating gives CASSQATGTYGHTF.

The chain is built from TRBV7-9 and TRBJ2-7, with 13 bases that match TRBD2. The CDR3 has 18 amino acids. CDR1 is SEHNR and CDR2 is FQNEAQ in the germline V gene (reference sequence). V lost 5 bases, J lost 0 bases, and 10 bases stayed unmatched. CDR3 region: CASSTRTSGGPSSYEQYF. The CDR3 DNA sequence: TGTGCCAGCAGCACCCGGACTAGCGGGGGCCCAAGCTCCTACGAGCAGTACTTC.

The chain is built from TRBV27 and TRBJ2-7; 9 bases agree with TRBD1. The V segment lost 6 bases and the J segment 2 bases; nucleotides outside the gene matches: 8. Germline values: CDR1 MNHEY, CDR2 SMNVEV (reference sequence). The CDR3 has 15 residues. The CDR3 bases are TGTGCCAGCAGGCGGACAGGGGCATGGACCTACGAGCAGTACTTC. It codes for CASRRTGAWTYEQYF.

In this sample, this clone turned up once. CDR3 region: CASSVGPGRSSYEQYF. As DNA, the CDR3 is TGTGCCAGCAGCGTAGGCCCAGGGAGGAGCTCCTACGAGCAGTACTTC. This chain connects TRBV9 to TRBJ2-7; the D gene is possibly TRBD2 (6 bases). The germline V gene encodes CDR1 SGDLS and CDR2 YYNGEE. Trimming pared 0 bases from V and 0 bases from J, leaving 13 bases between. The CDR3 extends over 16 amino acids.

The V gene is TRBV11-2, the J gene TRBJ2-3; TRBD1 matches 7 bases. The germline V gene encodes CDR1 SGHAT and CDR2 FQNNGV. This CDR3 comprises 16 residues. Trimming cost V 5 bases and J 1 base; bases outside gene matches: 9. The CDR3 nucleotides are TGTGCCAGCAGCCAGAACAGGGGCCTTGGCACAGATACGCAGTATTTT. Protein: CASSQNRGLGTDTQYF.

V gene TRBV19 combines with J gene TRBJ2-1, with D possibly being TRBD2 (6 bases). The CDR3 spans 16 residues. The V end was cut by 4 bases, the J end by 3 bases, with 16 bases between. CDR1 is LNHDA, CDR2 SQIVND, per germline (reference sequence). This CDR3 reads CASSTPGGSGYNEQFF. In nucleotides, the CDR3 is TGTGCCAGTAGTACCCCGGGCGGTAGCGGCTACAATGAGCAGTTCTTC.

CDR3: CASSERQDYEQYF. The CDR3 bases are TGTGCCAGCAGTGAAAGGCAGGACTACGAGCAGTACTTC. The chain has TRBV6-1 and TRBJ2-7; no definite D call. Trimming removed 2 bases at V and 3 bases at J, with 8 bases between. The CDR3 totals 13 residues. Germline CDR1 and CDR2: MNHNS and SASEGT.

Relative to its sample, this clone is medium-sized. Other DNA sequences within the sample encode an identical CDR3. The chain employs TRBV12-3 or TRBV12-4 and TRBJ2-5; weak D call: TRBD1 (5 bases). Trimming left V 1 base short and J 4 bases short, with 7 bases between. The CDR3 has 13 amino acids. The CDR3: CASSLVQGETQYF. The DNA for the CDR3 is TGTGCCAGCAGTTTAGTGCAGGGAGAGACCCAGTACTTC.

The chain recombines TRBV2 with TRBJ2-5; 7 positions agree with TRBD1. V shed 7 bases, J shed 2 bases, and the junction held 10 bases outside the gene matches. CDR3 size: 15 residues. Germline-derived CDR1 and CDR2 are SNHLY and FYNNEI. The CDR3 DNA sequence: TGTGCCAGCATCTACCGGGACAGAAAACAAGAGACCCAGTACTTC. The encoded protein is CASIYRDRKQETQYF.

This sequence joins TRBV19 and TRBJ1-4, with no clear D. Trimming removed 3 bases at V and 10 bases at J, with 9 bases between. Germline V gives CDR1 LNHDA, CDR2 SQIVND (reference sequence). This CDR3 is 12 amino acids long. The CDR3 DNA sequence: TGTGCCAGTAGTATGCCCCGCGGAAAACTGTTTTTT. Translated, it gives CASSMPRGKLFF.

CDR3 region: CAIRPGTGEGVTEAFF. The CDR3 DNA reads as TGTGCCATCAGGCCCGGGACAGGGGAGGGAGTCACTGAAGCTTTCTTT. This chain links TRBV10-3 with TRBJ1-1, with 10 positions matching TRBD1. This CDR3 is 16 amino acids long. The V gene's germline CDR1 is ENHRY and CDR2 SYGVKD. Trimming took 6 bases from V and 4 from J; bases not matched to a gene: 11.

The V call is TRBV6-2 or TRBV6-3, the J call TRBJ2-3; 12 bases fit TRBD2. Germline V gene data show CDR1 as MNHEY and CDR2 as SVGEGT. V lost 4 bases, J lost 6 bases, and 2 bases stayed unmatched. The CDR3 sequence is 14 residues long. CDR3 amino acids: CASSLTSGGDTQYF. For the CDR3, the DNA is TGTGCCAGCAGTTTGACTAGCGGGGGTGATACGCAGTATTTT.

The chain couples TRBV30 to TRBJ2-2; maybe TRBD2 (5 bases). The germline CDR1 and CDR2 sequences are GTSNPN and SVGIG (reference sequence). This CDR3 contains 12 residues. Trimming took off 3 bases at V and 5 bases at J, with 7 bases between the two ends. CDR3 nucleotides: TGTGCCTGGAGAAGAGGGACCGGGGAGCTGTTTTTT. As protein: CAWRRGTGELFF.

This chain connects TRBV7-2 to TRBJ2-7; D is perhaps TRBD1 (6 bases). The germline gives CDR1 SGHTA, CDR2 FQGNSA. The CDR3 is 13 residues long. V lost 5 bases, J lost 2 bases, and 10 bases lay in between. CDR3 nucleotide sequence: TGTGCCAGCAGCCCACAGGGAGCCTACGAGCAGTACTTC. Its translation: CASSPQGAYEQYF.

CDR3 DNA sequence: TGTGCCAGCAGCTTAGGGACTAGCGGGGGCAATGAGCAGTTCTTC. Translated: CASSLGTSGGNEQFF. This chain uses TRBV7-7 with TRBJ2-1; 13 bases map to TRBD2. With V trimmed by 1 base and J by 6 bases, 0 bases remained unmatched. Germline CDR1 is SSHAT and CDR2 is FNYEAQ (reference sequence). CDR3 length: 15 amino acids.

This chain links TRBV2 with TRBJ2-3, with D tentatively TRBD1 (5 bases). Trimming pared 10 bases from V and 1 base from J, leaving 12 bases between. The CDR3 is made up of 13 amino acids. CDR1 SNHLY and CDR2 FYNNEI come from the germline V gene. CDR3: CATQGLRTDTQYF. The CDR3 DNA is TGTGCCACCCAGGGCCTTCGCACAGATACGCAGTATTTT.

This chain links TRBV5-1 with TRBJ2-2; TRBD1 agrees at 12 bases. V dropped 3 bases and J dropped 5; count of bases not matched to a gene: 14. This CDR3 comprises 19 residues. The germline V gene has CDR1 SGHRS and CDR2 YFSETQ. The CDR3: CASSWNSGTGGAGTGELFF. CDR3 sequence (DNA): TGCGCCAGCAGCTGGAACAGCGGGACAGGGGGCGCCGGAACCGGGGAGCTGTTTTTT.

This clone was recorded at least ten times. The chain is built from TRBV18 and TRBJ2-7; 11 nucleotides agree with TRBD1. The length of the CDR3 is 17 residues. The junction had 11 bases not matched to a gene; V was cut back by 5 bases and J by 2 bases. The germline gives CDR1 KGHSH, CDR2 LQKENI. The CDR3 coding sequence is TGTGCCAGCTCAACCGGACAGGGGGCGTTCAAAACCTACGAGCAGTACTTC. This gives the protein CASSTGQGAFKTYEQYF.

The chain recombines TRBV3-1 (or the pseudogene TRBV3-2) with TRBJ1-2, with D possibly matching TRBD1 (5 bases). CDR1 LGHDT and CDR2 YNNKEL come from the germline V gene (reference sequence). V lost 4 bases, J lost 7 bases, and 10 bases lay in between. The CDR3 totals 12 residues. The CDR3 is CASSLREGGYTF. DNA of the CDR3: TGTGCCAGCAGCCTCAGGGAAGGTGGCTACACCTTC.

The V call is TRBV7-9, the J call TRBJ1-2; 7 bases are a match to TRBD1. The trim removed 4 bases at V and 3 bases at J, leaving 2 bases unmatched. This CDR3 comprises 13 residues. Germline lookup yields CDR1 SEHNR and CDR2 FQNEAQ (reference sequence). CDR3 residues: CASSWGTDYGYTF. CDR3 nucleotide sequence: TGTGCCAGCAGCTGGGGGACAGACTATGGCTACACCTTC.

This clone was picked up one time. The chain employs TRBV5-4 and TRBJ1-5; D remains unclear. CDR1 and CDR2 from the germline V gene are SGHNT and YYREEE (reference sequence). This CDR3 has 13 amino acids. With 0 bases removed from V and 5 bases from J, the gap between germline ends came to 6 bases. Here the CDR3 reads CASSLGIDQPQHF. The CDR3 DNA follows: TGTGCCAGCAGCTTGGGTATCGATCAGCCCCAGCATTTT.

The chain carries TRBV2 and TRBJ1-1; 9 positions agree with TRBD1. Germline values: CDR1 SNHLY, CDR2 FYNNEI. The CDR3 has 14 residues. V lost 6 bases, J lost 8 bases, and 10 bases stayed unmatched. Here the CDR3 DNA reads TGTGCCAGCAGGTTAATCACAGGGGGCGCCGAAGCTTTCTTT. It translates to CASRLITGGAEAFF.

For the CDR3, the DNA is TGTGCCAGCCGAGCAGGAAACTATGGCTACACCTTC. This gives the protein CASRAGNYGYTF. V and J are TRBV6-1 and TRBJ1-2; no reliable D call. V was clipped by 8 bases and J by 2 bases, with 9 bases between them. The CDR3 sequence is 12 residues long. CDR1 is MNHNS and CDR2 is SASEGT in the germline V gene.

The chain is built from TRBV5-6 and TRBJ1-1; 8 bases fit TRBD1. Germline CDR1 is SGHDT and CDR2 is YYEEEE. V dropped 2 bases and J dropped 5; count of bases not matched to a gene: 5. The CDR3 is made up of 14 amino acids. The CDR3 bases are TGTGCCAGCAGCTTCGCAGGGGGCTTAACTGAAGCTTTCTTT. This translates into CASSFAGGLTEAFF. The full variable domain, its missing parts supplied by reference TRBV5-6 and TRBJ1-1, is DAGVTQSPTHLIKTRGQQVTLRCSPKSGHDTVSWYQQALGQGPQFIFQYYEEEERQRGNFPDRFSGHQFPNYSSELNVNALLLGDSALYLCASSFAGGLTEAFFGQGTRLTVV.

This clone was seen only once. The rearrangement uses TRBV30 and TRBJ2-1; possible D gene TRBD2, 6 bases. This CDR3 contains 16 residues. From germline, CDR1 is GTSNPN and CDR2 SVGIG (reference sequence). V lost 5 bases and J lost 5, with 22 bases in between. The CDR3 coding sequence is TGTGCCTGGTATGCCTCCGCGGGGCCCGGAAACAATGAGCAGTTCTTC. Residues: CAWYASAGPGNNEQFF.

The chain employs TRBV3-1 (or the pseudogene TRBV3-2) and TRBJ1-6, with D possibly matching TRBD1 (6 bases). CDR1 is LGHDT, CDR2 YNNKEL, per germline (reference sequence). The CDR3 length is 14 residues. Trimming pared 2 bases from V and 10 bases from J, leaving 12 bases between. CDR3 loop: CASSQQGFGSPLHF. The CDR3 bases are TGTGCCAGCAGCCAACAGGGGTTTGGGTCACCCCTCCACTTT.